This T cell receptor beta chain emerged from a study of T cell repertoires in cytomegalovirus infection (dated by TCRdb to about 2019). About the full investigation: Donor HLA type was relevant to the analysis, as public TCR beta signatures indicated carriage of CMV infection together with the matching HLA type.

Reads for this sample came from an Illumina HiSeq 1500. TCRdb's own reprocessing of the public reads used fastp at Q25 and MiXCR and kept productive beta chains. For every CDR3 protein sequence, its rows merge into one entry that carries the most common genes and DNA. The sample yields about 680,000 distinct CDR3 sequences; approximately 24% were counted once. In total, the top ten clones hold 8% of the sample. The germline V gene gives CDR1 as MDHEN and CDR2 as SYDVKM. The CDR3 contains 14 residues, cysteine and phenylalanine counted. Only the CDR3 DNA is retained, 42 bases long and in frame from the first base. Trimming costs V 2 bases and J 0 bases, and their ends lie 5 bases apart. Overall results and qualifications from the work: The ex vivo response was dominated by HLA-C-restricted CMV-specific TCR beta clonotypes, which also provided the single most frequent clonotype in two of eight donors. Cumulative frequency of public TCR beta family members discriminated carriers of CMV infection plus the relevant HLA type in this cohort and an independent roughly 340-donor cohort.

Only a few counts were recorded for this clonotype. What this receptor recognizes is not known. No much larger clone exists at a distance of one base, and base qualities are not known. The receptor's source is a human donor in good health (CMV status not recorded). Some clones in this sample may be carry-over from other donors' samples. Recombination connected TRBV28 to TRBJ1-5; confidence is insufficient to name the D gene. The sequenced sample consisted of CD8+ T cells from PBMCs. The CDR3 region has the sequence CASSLRNSNQPQHF. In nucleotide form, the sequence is TGTGCCAGCAGTTTAAGGAATAGCAATCAGCCCCAGCATTTT. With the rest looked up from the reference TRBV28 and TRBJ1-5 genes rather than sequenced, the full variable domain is DVKVTQSSRYLVKRTGEKVFLECVQDMDHENMFWYRQDPGLGLRLIYFSYDVKMKEKGDIPEGYSVSREKKERFSLILESASTNQTSMYLCASSLRNSNQPQHFGDGTRLSIL.